This TCR beta chain was profiled in a study of cytomegalovirus exposure and HLA in healthy donors. Study-level results: In an earlier analysis, in 587 donors, most V segments appeared productive either ~90% or ~30% of the time. With later analysis, a missense DCLRE1C variant became linked to TCR beta V- and J-gene trimming. Being indistinguishable, some V segments were excluded, TRBV6-2 and TRBV6-3 among them. Common viral pathogens seemed, in a later analysis, to connect with several of the most significant clusters.

Between the trimmed V and J ends, which lost 4 bases and 4 bases, there was a span of 22 bases. The CDR3 covers 17 residues. Germline V gives CDR1 SGHTA, CDR2 FQGNSA. 60 Vbeta and 13 Jbeta primers were used in PCR. Method: immunoSEQ multiplex PCR; TCRdb's copy keeps in-frame clones and lacks some. The table records about 120,000 clones, almost 85% of them present only once. On this clone itself: Antigen specificity is unknown.

Sequencing was done on a sample of PBMCs. This sequence was found in a woman under 30 in good health and CMV-seronegative. The chain combines TRBV7-2 with TRBJ1-2; tentative D call: TRBD1 (6 bases). The CDR3 sequence is CASSSAGQYPKSYGYTF. The CDR3 DNA reads as TGTGCCAGCAGCTCTGCCGGACAGTACCCAAAGTCCTATGGCTACACCTTC.